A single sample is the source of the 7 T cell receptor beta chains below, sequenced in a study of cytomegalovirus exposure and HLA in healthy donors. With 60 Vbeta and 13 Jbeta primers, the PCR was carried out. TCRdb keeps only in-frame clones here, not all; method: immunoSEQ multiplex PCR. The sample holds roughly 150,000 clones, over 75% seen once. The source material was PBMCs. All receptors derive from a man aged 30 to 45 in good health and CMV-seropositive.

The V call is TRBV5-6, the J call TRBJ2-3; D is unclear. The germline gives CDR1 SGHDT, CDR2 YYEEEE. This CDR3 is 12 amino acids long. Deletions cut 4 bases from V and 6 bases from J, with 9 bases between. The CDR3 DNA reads TGTGCCAGCAGCCCAAGAGTGGATACGCAGTATTTT. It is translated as CASSPRVDTQYF. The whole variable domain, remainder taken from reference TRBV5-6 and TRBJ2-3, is DAGVTQSPTHLIKTRGQQVTLRCSPKSGHDTVSWYQQALGQGPQFIFQYYEEEERQRGNFPDRFSGHQFPNYSSELNVNALLLGDSALYLCASSPRVDTQYFGPGTRLTVL.

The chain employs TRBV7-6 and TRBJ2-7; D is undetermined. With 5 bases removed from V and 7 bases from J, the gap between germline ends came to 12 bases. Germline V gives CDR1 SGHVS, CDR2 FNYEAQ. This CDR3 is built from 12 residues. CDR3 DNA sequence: TGTGCCAGCAGCGATGAGTCCTTGGAGCAGTACTTC. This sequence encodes CASSDESLEQYF.

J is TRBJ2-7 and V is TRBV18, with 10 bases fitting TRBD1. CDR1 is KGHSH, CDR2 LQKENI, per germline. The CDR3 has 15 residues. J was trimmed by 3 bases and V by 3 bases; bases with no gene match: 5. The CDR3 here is CASSPGQGGGYEQYF. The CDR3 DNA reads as TGTGCCAGCTCACCCGGACAGGGGGGAGGCTACGAGCAGTACTTC.

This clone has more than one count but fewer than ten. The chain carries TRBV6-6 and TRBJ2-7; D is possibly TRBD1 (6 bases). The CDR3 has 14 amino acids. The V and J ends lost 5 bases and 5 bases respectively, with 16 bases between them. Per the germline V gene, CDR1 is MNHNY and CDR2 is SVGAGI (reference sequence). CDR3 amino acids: CASSGSRQVDEQYF. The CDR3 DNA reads TGTGCCAGCAGTGGAAGCCGACAGGTAGACGAGCAGTACTTC.

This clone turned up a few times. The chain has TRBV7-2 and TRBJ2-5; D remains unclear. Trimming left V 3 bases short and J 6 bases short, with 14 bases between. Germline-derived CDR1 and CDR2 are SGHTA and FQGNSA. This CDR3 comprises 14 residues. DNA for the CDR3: TGTGCCAGCAGCTTCGCATCTCATGGGCAGACCCAGTACTTC. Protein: CASSFASHGQTQYF.

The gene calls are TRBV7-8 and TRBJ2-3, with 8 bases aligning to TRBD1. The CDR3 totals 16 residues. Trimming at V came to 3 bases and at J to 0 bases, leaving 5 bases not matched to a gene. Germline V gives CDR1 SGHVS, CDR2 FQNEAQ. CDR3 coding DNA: TGTGCCAGCAGCTTTCGGGACAGGCCTAGCACAGATACGCAGTATTTT. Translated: CASSFRDRPSTDTQYF.

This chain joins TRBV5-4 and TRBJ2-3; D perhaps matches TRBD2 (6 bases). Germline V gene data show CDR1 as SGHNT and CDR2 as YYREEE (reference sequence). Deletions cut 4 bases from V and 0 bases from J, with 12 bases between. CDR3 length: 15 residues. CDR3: CASSPTGTSTDTQYF. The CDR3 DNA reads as TGTGCCAGCAGCCCAACCGGGACTAGCACAGATACGCAGTATTTT.